Sequencing of this T cell receptor (beta chain) was carried out in a study of T cells after somatic rescue of genetic block. Only in-frame clones appear in the TCRdb table, and some are missing; sequencing was by immunoSEQ multiplex PCR. The data show under 150,000 clones, under 95% seen once. Trimming removed 7 bases from V and 0 bases from J, with 7 bases in between. The CDR3 extends over 13 amino acids. The V gene's germline CDR1 is LNHDA and CDR2 SQIVND (reference sequence). The sequenced sample was peripheral blood mononuclear cells (PBMCs). The TCR comes from a woman between 18 and 30 years old. V gene TRBV19 combines with J gene TRBJ1-3; D is unclear. The CDR3 DNA sequence: TGTGCCAGTAAGACGACCTCTGGAAACACCATATATTTT. Its protein is CASKTTSGNTIYF.